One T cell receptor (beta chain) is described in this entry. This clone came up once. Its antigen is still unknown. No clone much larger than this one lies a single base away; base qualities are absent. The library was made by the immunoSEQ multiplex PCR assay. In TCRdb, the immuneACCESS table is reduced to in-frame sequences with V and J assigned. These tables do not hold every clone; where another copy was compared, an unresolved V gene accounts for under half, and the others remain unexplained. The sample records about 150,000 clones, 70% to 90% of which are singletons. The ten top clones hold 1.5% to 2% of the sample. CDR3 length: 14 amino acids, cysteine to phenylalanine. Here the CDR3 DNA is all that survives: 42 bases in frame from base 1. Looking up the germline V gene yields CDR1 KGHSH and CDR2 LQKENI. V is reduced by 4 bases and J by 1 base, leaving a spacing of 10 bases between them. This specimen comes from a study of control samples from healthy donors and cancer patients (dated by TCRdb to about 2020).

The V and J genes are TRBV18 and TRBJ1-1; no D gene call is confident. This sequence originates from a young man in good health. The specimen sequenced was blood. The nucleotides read TGTGCCAGCTCACAGCAGGAAGGGAACACTGAAGCTTTCTTT. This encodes CASSQQEGNTEAFF.